This T cell receptor (beta chain) was recovered during a study of blood T cell repertoires in COVID-19 (dated by TCRdb to 2020 to 2022). About the investigation overall: Samples covering the acute and convalescent phases of COVID-19 were provided by collaborators in the United States, Italy and Spain. The samples were drawn from the first 160 participants of the ongoing ImmuneRACE study and from under 1,500 subjects provided by 6 global collaborators. The sample metadata nearly always contained a de-identified subject ID, COVID-19 status, age in years and sex. The prospective study material was composed of cDNA or gDNA derived from T cells, B-cell-depleted T cells, or PBMCs. HLA class I and class II types, where available, came from metadata supplied by the sample provider rather than from assay-based typing. A freely available public database, intended as a resource for researchers studying the immune response to SARS-CoV-2, is where the repertoires were released. The dataset comprised deeply sampled blood TCRbeta repertoires from subjects exposed to, actively infected with, or recovered from COVID-19. The full study reports these points: The amount of clinical and demographic metadata varied by source and participant and was provided uncurated.

The germline V gene specifies LGHNT as CDR1 and FRNRAP as CDR2. The CDR3 holds 12 amino acids from the cysteine to the phenylalanine. The read is trimmed to its CDR3 DNA, 36 bases read in frame from base 1. Trimming at the junction amounts to 2 bases on V and 13 bases on J, and the germline ends lie 14 bases apart. Details on this clone: The target of this receptor is not known. The input lacks base qualities; no much larger clone sits a single base away.

TCRbeta CDR3 regions were amplified from genomic DNA by means of the immunoSEQ Assay, a bias-controlled multiplex PCR. The original pipeline was this. The number of nucleated cells in each sample was estimated by amplification of reference gene primers within the assay. To quantify the absolute abundance of each unique TCRbeta CDR3 rearrangement, sequence reads were collapsed and filtered. Productive Simpson clonality was computed per sample as the square root of Simpson's diversity index over productive rearrangements. TCRdb retrieved this table from immuneACCESS and kept in-frame rearrangements only. Not all clones are present; in checked studies, unresolved V genes account for under half, and no reason is known for the remainder. D and trimming come from the DNA, and the V and J calls and clone size come from that table. Counted in this sample were more than 300,000 clones; 85% to 90% of them appeared once. Together, the top ten hold roughly 1.2% of the sample.

Participants in the prospective study were enrolled through a virtual design, were aged roughly 18 to 95 years, and lived in approximately 25 United States geographic areas. To assign participants to cohorts, the prospective study relied on clinical history that participants themselves reported in a screening survey and a study questionnaire. Recovered participants in ImmuneRACE Cohort 3 were defined as having two consecutive negative NP/OP PCR tests, clearance from a healthcare professional, or resolution of symptoms. Mobile phlebotomists in the prospective study collected whole blood, serum and a nasopharyngeal or oropharyngeal swab from every participant. Participants in the prospective study had the option to provide additional blood draws and questionnaires over a 2-month period. Blood samples from the prospective study were shipped frozen or at room temperature prior to DNA extraction.

The chain is made from TRBV12-5 and TRBJ1-2, with TRBD1 perhaps the D gene, on 6 matching bases. This TCR was recovered from a woman aged 18 to 35 who had recovered from COVID-19. Sequenced material: PBMCs or T cells enriched from blood (not recorded which). The CDR3: CASGLPHRALTF. The nucleotides read TGTGCTAGTGGTTTGCCCCACAGGGCTCTCACCTTC.